This TCR beta chain came from a study of cytomegalovirus exposure and HLA in healthy donors. Study overall: Out of approximately 170 million T cells, an earlier analysis found some 110 million unique TCR beta sequences in total.

PCR amplification relied on 60 Vbeta primers (plus 13 Jbeta primers). TCRdb keeps only in-frame clones here, not all; method: immunoSEQ multiplex PCR. The sample table sets out about 110,000 clones. With respect to this clone: Its antigen is still unknown.

V was trimmed by 8 bases and J by 2 bases, leaving 6 bases between them. Germline V CDR1 and CDR2: SNHLY, FYNNEI. The CDR3 covers 11 residues. Points from the study as a whole: With later analysis, a missense DCLRE1C variant became linked to TCR beta V- and J-gene trimming.

The rearrangement links TRBV2 to TRBJ2-5; D remains ambiguous. Sequencing was done on a sample of PBMCs. The sequence came from a young man in good health and CMV-seronegative. The CDR3 here is CASGLQETQYF. The CDR3 DNA reads as TGTGCCAGCGGCTTACAAGAGACCCAGTACTTC.